The TCR beta chain under discussion was sequenced for a study of regulatory dendritic cells for organ transplantation. CFSE-labeled sorted T cells met regulatory or mature dendritic cells for approximately 5 days. FACS sorted CD4+ or CD8+ T cells into CD45RA+ naive and CD45RO+ memory. Sequenced by immunoSEQ multiplex PCR; TCRdb stores in-frame clones only, minus some. Among roughly 12,000 clones, nearly 80% were seen once, and the ten largest hold more than 1%. The germline V gene encodes CDR1 SGDLS and CDR2 YYNGEE. This CDR3 is built from 14 residues. The V end lost 4 bases, the J end lost 3 bases, and 13 bases lay between the germline ends. On this clone: Its antigen is still unknown.

Study results and caveats: Memory CD8+ T cells were the most oligoclonal; naive cells were highly diverse.

This TCR came from a human donor in good health. The sequenced sample consisted of naive CD8+ T cells from blood cultured with regulatory dendritic cells. The subset is: CD45RA+ naive T cells. The rearrangement links TRBV9 to TRBJ1-2; D is ambiguous. The CDR3 DNA reads TGTGCCAGCAGCCCCTATGGTGGAGACTATGGCTACACCTTC. It codes for CASSPYGGDYGYTF.